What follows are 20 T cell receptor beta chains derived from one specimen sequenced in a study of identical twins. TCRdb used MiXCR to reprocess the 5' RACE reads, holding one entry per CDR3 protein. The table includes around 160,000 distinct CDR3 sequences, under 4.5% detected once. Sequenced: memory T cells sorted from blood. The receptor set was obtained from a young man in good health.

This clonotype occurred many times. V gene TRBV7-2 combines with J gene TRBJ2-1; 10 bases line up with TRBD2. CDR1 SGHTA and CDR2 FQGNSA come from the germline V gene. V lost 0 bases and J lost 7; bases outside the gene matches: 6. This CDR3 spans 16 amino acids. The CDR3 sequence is CASSLARTSGRNEQFF. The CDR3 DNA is TGTGCCAGCAGCTTAGCTCGGACTAGCGGTCGAAATGAGCAGTTCTTC. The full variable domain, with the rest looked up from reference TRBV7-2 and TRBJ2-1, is GAGVSQSPSNKVTEKGKDVELRCDPISGHTALYWYRQSLGQGLEFLIYFQGNSAPDKSGLPSDRFSAERTGGSVSTLTIQRTQQEDSAVYLCASSLARTSGRNEQFFGPGTRLTVL.

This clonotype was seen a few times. The CDR3: CASSRDRAQPQHF. The CDR3 DNA is TGTGCCAGCAGCCGAGACAGGGCACAGCCCCAGCATTTT. The chain joins TRBV6-6 to TRBJ1-5; 7 bases line up with TRBD1. The CDR3 runs 13 residues. CDR1 and CDR2 (germline): MNHNY, SVGAGI (reference sequence). Losses at the gene ends were 6 bases for V and 7 bases for J; bases not matched to a gene: 6.

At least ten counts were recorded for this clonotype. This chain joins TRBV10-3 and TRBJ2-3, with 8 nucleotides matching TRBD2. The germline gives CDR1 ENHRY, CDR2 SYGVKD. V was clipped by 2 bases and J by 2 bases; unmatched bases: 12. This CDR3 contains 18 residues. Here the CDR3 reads CAISEGKGTSPYTDTQYF. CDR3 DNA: TGTGCCATCAGTGAGGGTAAGGGGACTAGTCCATACACAGATACGCAGTATTTT.

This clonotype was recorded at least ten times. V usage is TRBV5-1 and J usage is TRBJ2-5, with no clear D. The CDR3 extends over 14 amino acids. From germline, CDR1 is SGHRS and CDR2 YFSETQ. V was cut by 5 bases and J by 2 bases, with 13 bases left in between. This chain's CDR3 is CASRVSRFQETQYF. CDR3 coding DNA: TGCGCCAGCAGGGTGTCTCGCTTTCAAGAGACCCAGTACTTC.

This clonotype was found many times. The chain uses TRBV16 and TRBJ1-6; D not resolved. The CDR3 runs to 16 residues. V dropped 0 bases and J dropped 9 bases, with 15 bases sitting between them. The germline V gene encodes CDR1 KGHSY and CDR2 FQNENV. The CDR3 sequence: CASSQSAPRNGSPLHF. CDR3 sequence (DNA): TGTGCCAGCAGCCAATCTGCACCCAGGAATGGTTCACCCCTCCACTTT.

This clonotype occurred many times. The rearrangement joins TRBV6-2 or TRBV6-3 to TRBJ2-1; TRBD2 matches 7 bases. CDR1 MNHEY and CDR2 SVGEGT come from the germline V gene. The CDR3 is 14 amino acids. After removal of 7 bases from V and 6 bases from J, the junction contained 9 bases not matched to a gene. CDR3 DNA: TGTGCCAGCAATGAGGGAGGGCCTAGCAATGAGCAGTTCTTC. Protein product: CASNEGGPSNEQFF.

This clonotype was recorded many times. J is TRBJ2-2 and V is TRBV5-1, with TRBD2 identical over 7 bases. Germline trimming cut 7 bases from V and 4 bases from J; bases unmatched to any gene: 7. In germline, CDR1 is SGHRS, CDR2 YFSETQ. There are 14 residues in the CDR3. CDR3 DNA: TGCGCCAGCGGGAGGGCGTCGGCCACCGGGGAGCTGTTTTTT. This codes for CASGRASATGELFF.

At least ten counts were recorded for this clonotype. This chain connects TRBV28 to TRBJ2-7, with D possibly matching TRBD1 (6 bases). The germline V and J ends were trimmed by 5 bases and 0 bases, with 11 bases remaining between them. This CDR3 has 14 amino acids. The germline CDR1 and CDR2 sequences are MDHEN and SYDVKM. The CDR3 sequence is CASSRYRDSYEQYV. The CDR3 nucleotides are TGTGCCAGCAGTAGATACAGGGACTCCTACGAGCAGTACGTC.

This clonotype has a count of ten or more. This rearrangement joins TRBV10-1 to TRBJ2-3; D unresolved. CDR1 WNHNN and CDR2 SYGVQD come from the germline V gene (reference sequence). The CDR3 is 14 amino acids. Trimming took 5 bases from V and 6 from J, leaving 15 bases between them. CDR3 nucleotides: TGCGCCAGCAGTCCGACCCACCCAACGGATACGCAGTATTTT. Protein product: CASSPTHPTDTQYF.

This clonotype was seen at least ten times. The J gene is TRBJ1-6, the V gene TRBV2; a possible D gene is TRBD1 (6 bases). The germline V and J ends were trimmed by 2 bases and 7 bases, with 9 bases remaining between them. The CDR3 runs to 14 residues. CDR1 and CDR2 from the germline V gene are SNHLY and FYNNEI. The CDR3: CASSETGFNSPLHF. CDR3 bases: TGTGCCAGCAGTGAAACAGGGTTCAATTCACCCCTCCACTTT.

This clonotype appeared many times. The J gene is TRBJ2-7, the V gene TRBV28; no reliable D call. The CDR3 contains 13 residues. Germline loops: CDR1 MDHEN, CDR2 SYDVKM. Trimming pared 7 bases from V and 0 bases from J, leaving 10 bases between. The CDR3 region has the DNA TGTGCCAGCACTAGGTGGAGCTCCTACGAGCAGTACTTC. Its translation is CASTRWSSYEQYF.

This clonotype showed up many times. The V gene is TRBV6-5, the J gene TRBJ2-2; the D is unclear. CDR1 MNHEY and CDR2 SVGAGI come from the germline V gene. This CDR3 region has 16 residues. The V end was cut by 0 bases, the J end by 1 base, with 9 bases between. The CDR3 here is CASSYSKRLNTGELFF. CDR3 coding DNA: TGTGCCAGCAGTTACTCGAAACGGTTGAACACCGGGGAGCTGTTTTTT.

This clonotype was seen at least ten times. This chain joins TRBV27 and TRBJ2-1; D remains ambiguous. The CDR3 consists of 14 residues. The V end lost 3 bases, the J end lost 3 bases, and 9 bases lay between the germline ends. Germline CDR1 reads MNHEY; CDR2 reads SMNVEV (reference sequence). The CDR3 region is CASSFLGYYNEQFF. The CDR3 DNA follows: TGTGCCAGCAGTTTTCTGGGGTACTACAATGAGCAGTTCTTC.

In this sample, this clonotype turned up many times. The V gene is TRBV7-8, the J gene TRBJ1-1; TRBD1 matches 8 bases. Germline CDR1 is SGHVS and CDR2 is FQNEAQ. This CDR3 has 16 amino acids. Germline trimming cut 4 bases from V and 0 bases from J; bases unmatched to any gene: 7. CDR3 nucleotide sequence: TGTGCCAGCAGCTGGTTCACAGGGGGTTTGAACACTGAAGCTTTCTTT. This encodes CASSWFTGGLNTEAFF.

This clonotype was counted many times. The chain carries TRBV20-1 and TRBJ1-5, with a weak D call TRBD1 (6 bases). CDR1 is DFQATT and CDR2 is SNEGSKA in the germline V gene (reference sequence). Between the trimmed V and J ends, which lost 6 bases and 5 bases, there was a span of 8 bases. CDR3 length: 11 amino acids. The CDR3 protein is CSAEGDQPQHF. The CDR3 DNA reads TGCAGTGCGGAGGGGGATCAGCCCCAGCATTTT.

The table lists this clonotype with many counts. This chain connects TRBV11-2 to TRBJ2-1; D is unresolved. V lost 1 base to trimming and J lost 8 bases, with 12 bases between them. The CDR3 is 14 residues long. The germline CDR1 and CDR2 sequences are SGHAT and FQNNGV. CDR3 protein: CASSLVGRQDEQFF. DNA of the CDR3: TGTGCCAGCAGCTTAGTGGGCCGCCAGGATGAGCAGTTCTTC.

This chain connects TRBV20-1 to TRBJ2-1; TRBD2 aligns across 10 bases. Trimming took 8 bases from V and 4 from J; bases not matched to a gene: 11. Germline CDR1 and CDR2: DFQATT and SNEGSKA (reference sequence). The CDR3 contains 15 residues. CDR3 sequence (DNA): TGCAGTCAGAAACCCGGACTAGCGGTTTACAATGAGCAGTTCTTC. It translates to CSQKPGLAVYNEQFF.

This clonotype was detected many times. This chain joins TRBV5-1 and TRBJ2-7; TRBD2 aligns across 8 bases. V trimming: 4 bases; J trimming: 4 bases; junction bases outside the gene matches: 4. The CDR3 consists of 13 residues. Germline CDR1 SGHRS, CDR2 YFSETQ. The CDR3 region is CASSRASGYEQYF. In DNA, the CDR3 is TGCGCCAGCAGCCGGGCTAGCGGGTACGAGCAGTACTTC.

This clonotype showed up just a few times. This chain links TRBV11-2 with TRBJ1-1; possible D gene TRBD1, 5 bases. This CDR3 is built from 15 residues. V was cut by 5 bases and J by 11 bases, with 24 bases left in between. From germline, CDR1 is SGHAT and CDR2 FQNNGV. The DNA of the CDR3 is TGTGCCAGCAGCGGCAAACAGGCTTCCACAGTGGACGCTTTCTTT. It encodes CASSGKQASTVDAFF.

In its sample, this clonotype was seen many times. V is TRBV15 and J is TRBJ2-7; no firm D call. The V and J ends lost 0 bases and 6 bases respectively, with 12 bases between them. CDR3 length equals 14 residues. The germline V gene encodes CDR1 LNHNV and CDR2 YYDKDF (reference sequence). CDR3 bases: TGTGCCACCAGCAGAGATTTCGGTCAATCCGAGCAGTACTTC. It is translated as CATSRDFGQSEQYF.